This is a list of T cell receptor beta chains from one sample in a study of T cell changes during pregnancy in multiple sclerosis. This table comes from immunoSEQ multiplex PCR, and its TCRdb copy is limited to in-frame clones, with some not included. The repertoire consists of fewer than 95,000 clones, with roughly 90% occurring once and the leading ten covering 1.5% to 2%. The sequenced sample was peripheral blood, obtained in the first trimester of pregnancy. The receptors shown here come from a female donor in good health, enrolled as a control in a pregnancy study. CDR3s include the opening cysteine and the closing phenylalanine or tryptophan. The D gene is left open where the match is weak. Clone sizes are given selectively: once, few, many, or a class where the clone is expanded.

D,J,size,V,DNA,CDR3
NA,TRBJ1-1,NA,TRBV6-6,TGTGCCAGCAGTTACCGGGGTGCTGAAGCTTTCTTT,CASSYRGAEAFF
TRBD1,TRBJ2-3,NA,TRBV29-1,TGCAGCGCTACCCTGCTCCGGGACAGGGCTAATACGCAGTATTTT,CSATLLRDRANTQYF
TRBD1,TRBJ2-7,NA,TRBV29-1,TGCAGCGTTGCTCCGACAGGGGGCTACGAGCAGTACTTC,CSVAPTGGYEQYF
TRBD2,TRBJ2-6,NA,TRBV5-1,TGCGCCAGCAGCTTGGGACTAGCGGGAGCTGGGGCCAACGTCCTGACTTTC,CASSLGLAGAGANVLTF
NA,TRBJ2-7,NA,TRBV6-4,TGTGCCAGCAGTGACTCGAGTATAGGGGCGCCCCGATGGCGGCTTGGCGAGCAGTACTTC,CASSDSSIGAPRWRLGEQYF
TRBD2,TRBJ2-7,NA,TRBV7-2,TGTGCCAGCAGCTGGGGGGGAGGCCGCGGCGAGCAGTACTTC,CASSWGGGRGEQYF
TRBD1,TRBJ2-7,NA,TRBV6-5,TGTGCCAGCAGCCGGGACAGGGGGCACGAGCAGTACTTC,CASSRDRGHEQYF
NA,TRBJ2-3,NA,TRBV10-3,TGTGCCATCAGTGAGTCGACGGGAGCGGGCACAGATACGCAGTATTTT,CAISESTGAGTDTQYF
TRBD1,TRBJ1-4,NA,TRBV5-4,TGTGCCAGCAGCCGTGGTACAGGGGGGGAAGAAAAACTGTTTTTT,CASSRGTGGEEKLFF
NA,TRBJ1-1,NA,TRBV7-9,TGTGCCAGCACCTCCGGCCAGACAGGTTACACTGAAGCTTTCTTT,CASTSGQTGYTEAFF
TRBD1,TRBJ2-1,few,TRBV6-6,TGTGCCAGCAGTTCCACAGGGGGTAATGAGCAGTTCTTC,CASSSTGGNEQFF
TRBD2,TRBJ2-1,few,TRBV5-4,TGTGCCAGCAGCTCCCTAGCGGCACAGTCAATTAGCTCCTACAATGAGCAGTTCTTC,CASSSLAAQSISSYNEQFF
TRBD1,TRBJ1-5,NA,TRBV6-6,TGTGCCAGCAGTGGGGGACAGACCAATCAGCCCCAGCATTTT,CASSGGQTNQPQHF
TRBD2,TRBJ2-1,once,TRBV28,TGTGCCAGCACCGGGACTAGCGGACGCCTAAAGCAGTTCTTC,CASTGTSGRLKQFF
TRBD1,TRBJ1-2,NA,TRBV28,TGTGCCAGCAGTTCACCGGGACAGGGGGAGAAAGGCTACACCTTC,CASSSPGQGEKGYTF